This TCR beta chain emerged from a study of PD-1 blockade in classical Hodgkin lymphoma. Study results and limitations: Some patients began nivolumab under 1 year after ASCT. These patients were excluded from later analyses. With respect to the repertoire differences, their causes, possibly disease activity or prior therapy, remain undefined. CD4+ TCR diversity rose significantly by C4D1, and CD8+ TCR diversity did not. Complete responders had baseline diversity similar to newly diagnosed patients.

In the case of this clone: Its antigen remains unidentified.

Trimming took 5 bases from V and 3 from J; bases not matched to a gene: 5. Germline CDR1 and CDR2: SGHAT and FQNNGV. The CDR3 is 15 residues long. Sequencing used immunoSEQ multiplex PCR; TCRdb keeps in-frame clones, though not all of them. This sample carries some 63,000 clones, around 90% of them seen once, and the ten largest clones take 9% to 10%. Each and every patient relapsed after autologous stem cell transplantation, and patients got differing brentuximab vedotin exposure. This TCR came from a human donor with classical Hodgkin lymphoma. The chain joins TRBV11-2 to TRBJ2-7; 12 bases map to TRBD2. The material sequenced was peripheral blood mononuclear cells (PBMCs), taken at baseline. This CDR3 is CASSARLAGDYEQYF. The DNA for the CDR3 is TGTGCCAGCAGCGCGAGACTAGCGGGAGACTACGAGCAGTACTTC.